The source of this TCR beta chain is a study of control samples from healthy donors and cancer patients. This table comes from immunoSEQ multiplex PCR, and its TCRdb copy is limited to in-frame clones, with some not included. The profile shows under 150,000 clones, around 87% of them singletons. The CDR3 contains 12 residues. V was pared by 3 bases and J by 7 bases, with 4 bases between. Germline lookup yields CDR1 MNHEY and CDR2 SMNVEV (reference sequence). This clonotype was obtained from a man in his sixties in good health. Sequencing input: blood. The chain joins TRBV27 to TRBJ1-6; D is undetermined. Written as DNA, the CDR3 is TGTGCCAGCAGTTTTGGGAATTCACCCCTCCACTTT. Amino acid sequence: CASSFGNSPLHF.